This entry lists 18 T cell receptor beta chains sequenced from one sample in a study of cytomegalovirus exposure and HLA in healthy donors. The assay was immunoSEQ multiplex PCR, and TCRdb's table has in-frame clones only and misses some. This sample has 120,000 or so clones, with about 89% found just once. Material: PBMCs. Receptor source: a woman aged 18-29 years in good health and CMV-seronegative.

The genes are TRBV28 and TRBJ1-1, with D possibly matching TRBD1 (5 bases). Trimming took off 8 bases at V and 4 bases at J, with 14 bases between the two ends. The germline gives CDR1 MDHEN, CDR2 SYDVKM. CDR3 length: 13 residues. The CDR3 bases are TGTGCCAGCGGGTTGACAGACGGCACTGAAGCTTTCTTT. Its protein is CASGLTDGTEAFF.

This chain links TRBV29-1 with TRBJ2-1, with D maybe TRBD2 (5 bases). This CDR3 is built from 14 residues. Per the germline V gene, CDR1 is SQVTM and CDR2 is ANQGSEA. V dropped 4 bases and J dropped 8 bases, with 18 bases sitting between them. The CDR3, as DNA: TGCAGCGTTGTTATAATCCACGTGCGGGATGAGCAGTTCTTC. Translating gives CSVVIIHVRDEQFF.

This clone has just one count. The chain couples TRBV7-9 to TRBJ2-3, with TRBD2 matching 12 bases. V shed 5 bases, J shed 4 bases, and the junction held 4 bases outside the gene matches. The CDR3 is made up of 15 amino acids. Per the germline V gene, CDR1 is SEHNR and CDR2 is FQNEAQ (reference sequence). The CDR3 loop is CASSRRTSGADTQYF. The CDR3 bases are TGTGCCAGCAGCCGTCGGACTAGCGGGGCAGATACGCAGTATTTT.

The chain uses TRBV6-5 and TRBJ1-1, with D maybe TRBD1 (6 bases). V dropped 6 bases and J dropped 4 bases, with 9 bases sitting between them. The CDR3 totals 12 residues. Germline V CDR1 and CDR2: MNHEY, SVGAGI. CDR3 region: CASSTGRTEAFF. In nucleotides, the CDR3 is TGTGCCAGCAGCACAGGGCGCACTGAAGCTTTCTTT.

Notes on this clone: An end of the junction differs from the germline gene, which may be a read error. The CDR3 is CASSLGAYNEQFF. The CDR3 DNA sequence: TGTGCTAGCAGCTTAGGCGCGTACAATGAGCAGTTCTTC. The J gene is TRBJ2-1, the V gene TRBV7-7; D gene unclear. The V gene's germline CDR1 is SSHAT and CDR2 FNYEAQ (reference sequence). The CDR3 totals 13 residues.

V is TRBV9 and J is TRBJ2-7, with 7 nucleotides matching TRBD2. With 3 bases clipped from V and 5 bases from J, the junction kept 11 bases outside the gene matches. The CDR3 sequence is 15 residues long. In germline, CDR1 is SGDLS, CDR2 YYNGEE. The CDR3 DNA reads as TGTGCCAGCAGCGCGATGAATGGGGGGGTTGACGAGCAGTACTTC. It translates to CASSAMNGGVDEQYF. Full variable domain (missing parts from reference TRBV9 and TRBJ2-7): DSGVTQTPKHLITATGQRVTLRCSPRSGDLSVYWYQQSLDQGLQFLIQYYNGEERAKGNILERFSAQQFPDLHSELNLSSLELGDSALYFCASSAMNGGVDEQYFGPGTRLTVT.

This chain joins TRBV7-2 and TRBJ2-3, with D perhaps TRBD2 (8 bases). Germline V gene sequence: CDR1 SGHTA, CDR2 FQGNSA. The CDR3 consists of 17 residues. V gave up 1 base and J gave up 4 bases, with 18 bases separating them. DNA for the CDR3: TGTGCCAGCAGCTTAGTAGGGGGCAGCGGGAGCCCAGATACGCAGTATTTT. Its translation: CASSLVGGSGSPDTQYF.

The rearrangement uses TRBV7-2 and TRBJ2-7; D gene uncertain. The V end was cut by 4 bases, the J end by 4 bases, with 11 bases between. Germline values: CDR1 SGHTA, CDR2 FQGNSA. There are 13 residues in the CDR3. The CDR3 sequence: CASSSSRFYEQYF. The CDR3 nucleotides read TGTGCCAGCAGCTCTTCTAGGTTTTACGAGCAGTACTTC. Combining the CDR3 with reference TRBV7-2 and TRBJ2-7 gives the whole variable domain GAGVSQSPSNKVTEKGKDVELRCDPISGHTALYWYRQSLGQGLEFLIYFQGNSAPDKSGLPSDRFSAERTGGSVSTLTIQRTQQEDSAVYLCASSSSRFYEQYFGPGTRLTVT.

The chain uses TRBV11-2 and TRBJ2-1; TRBD2 agrees at 8 bases. The CDR3 covers 17 residues. CDR1 and CDR2 from the germline V gene are SGHAT and FQNNGV. J lost 4 bases, V lost 5 bases, and 13 bases had no gene match. The CDR3 DNA reads as TGTGCCAGCAGCCTTGGGACTGCCGGGAGGGTTTACAATGAGCAGTTCTTC. It encodes CASSLGTAGRVYNEQFF.

The chain couples TRBV2 to TRBJ2-7, with TRBD2 matching 12 bases. This CDR3 spans 14 amino acids. Germline CDR1 is SNHLY and CDR2 is FYNNEI. The V and J ends lost 10 bases and 7 bases, in that order; junction bases with no gene match: 11. The CDR3 sequence is CAILTSGSFLEQYF. The CDR3 DNA sequence: TGTGCCATTTTGACTAGCGGGAGCTTTCTTGAGCAGTACTTC. Variable domain in full (rest from reference TRBV2 and TRBJ2-7): EPEVTQTPSHQVTQMGQEVILRCVPISNHLYFYWYRQILGQKVEFLVSFYNNEISEKSEIFDDQFSVERPDGSNFTLKIRSTKLEDSAMYFCAILTSGSFLEQYFGPGTRLTVT.

J is TRBJ1-2 and V is TRBV29-1, with a possible D match to TRBD1 (5 bases). This CDR3 comprises 15 residues. The germline V gene has CDR1 SQVTM and CDR2 ANQGSEA. Trimming removed 4 bases at V and 6 bases at J, with 21 bases between. CDR3 nucleotide sequence: TGCAGCGTTGTATTGGTGGCAGGGAGGTTGGATGGCTACACCTTC. As protein: CSVVLVAGRLDGYTF.

The chain employs TRBV7-3 and TRBJ2-5; TRBD2 matches 7 bases. J was trimmed by 4 bases and V by 5 bases; bases with no gene match: 10. The CDR3 sequence is 15 residues long. Germline values: CDR1 SGHTA, CDR2 FQGTGA. CDR3 protein: CASSLEVGGLETQYF. In DNA form, the CDR3 reads TGTGCCAGCAGCCTCGAAGTGGGGGGGTTAGAGACCCAGTACTTC.

The chain couples TRBV5-6 to TRBJ2-3; no reliable D call. Trimming removed 4 bases from V and 6 bases from J, with 15 bases in between. In germline, CDR1 is SGHDT, CDR2 YYEEEE. The CDR3 contains 14 residues. The DNA of the CDR3 is TGTGCCAGCAGCGTCTTTTTTGGCCCCGATACGCAGTATTTT. This encodes CASSVFFGPDTQYF.

This chain's CDR3 is CASSVQGVTHGYTF. CDR3 DNA sequence: TGTGCCAGTAGTGTGCAGGGCGTTACTCATGGCTACACCTTC. The rearrangement uses TRBV19 and TRBJ1-2; D possibly corresponds to TRBD1 (5 bases). CDR3 length equals 14 residues. Trimming removed 5 bases from V and 6 bases from J, with 16 bases in between. Germline-derived CDR1 and CDR2 are LNHDA and SQIVND (reference sequence).

The rearrangement uses TRBV25-1 and TRBJ2-1; 7 nucleotides match TRBD1. Per germline, CDR1 MGHDK and CDR2 SYGVNS. V trimming: 2 bases; J trimming: 6 bases; junction bases outside the gene matches: 4. The CDR3 runs 14 residues. The CDR3 spells CASSEMAGGNEQFF. CDR3 DNA sequence: TGTGCCAGCAGTGAAATGGCAGGGGGCAATGAGCAGTTCTTC.

This clone was recorded once. This sequence joins TRBV10-3 and TRBJ1-5; unclear D gene. Trimming removed 2 bases at V and 2 bases at J, with 16 bases between. The CDR3 has 17 amino acids. Germline lookup yields CDR1 ENHRY and CDR2 SYGVKD. This chain's CDR3 is CAISEGRERGGNQPQHF. As DNA, the CDR3 is TGTGCCATCAGTGAGGGGAGGGAGAGAGGTGGCAATCAGCCCCAGCATTTT.

The V call is TRBV18, the J call TRBJ2-1, with TRBD2 identical over 8 bases. This CDR3 region has 15 residues. Germline CDR1 and CDR2: KGHSH and LQKENI. J gave up 8 bases and V 1 base, and 7 bases lay outside the gene matches. DNA for the CDR3: TGTGCCAGCTCACCACGGCGGGGGGCTGGGGATGAGCAGTTCTTC. Translation: CASSPRRGAGDEQFF.

This clone was seen a few times. The chain joins TRBV4-1 to TRBJ1-4; 9 bases line up with TRBD1. Germline V gene sequence: CDR1 MGHRA, CDR2 YSYEKL. This CDR3 contains 15 residues. V shed 1 base, J shed 8 bases, and the junction held 5 bases outside the gene matches. The CDR3 spells CASSQVSDRGEKLFF. The CDR3 DNA follows: TGCGCCAGCAGCCAAGTTTCGGACAGGGGCGAAAAACTGTTTTTT.